The 10 T cell receptor beta chains listed next were all sequenced from one sample in a study of shared clonotypes between healthy human individuals. The method was immunoSEQ multiplex PCR; TCRdb's version includes in-frame clones alone and lacks a portion of them. In the table there are some 1.5 million clones, roughly 98% of which are singletons. The sequencing input was naive CD4+ T cells sorted from blood. Subset in this sample: CD45RA+ positively selected. These receptors originate from a man younger than 40 in good health.

This chain uses TRBV5-1 with TRBJ1-1; D call uncertain. V gave up 0 bases and J gave up 0 bases, with 6 bases separating them. CDR3 size: 14 residues. Germline V gene sequence: CDR1 SGHRS, CDR2 YFSETQ. The CDR3 region has the DNA TGCGCCAGCAGCTTGGCAGCCATGAACACTGAAGCTTTCTTT. It encodes CASSLAAMNTEAFF.

This chain connects TRBV6-1 to TRBJ2-7; 10 bases align to TRBD1. The junction had 4 bases not matched to a gene; V was cut back by 0 bases and J by 5 bases. CDR1 MNHNS and CDR2 SASEGT come from the germline V gene. The length of the CDR3 is 15 residues. DNA for the CDR3: TGTGCCAGCAGTGAAGCGACAGGGGGCCCGCACGAGCAGTACTTC. Protein product: CASSEATGGPHEQYF.

The chain links TRBV5-6 to TRBJ2-5; D gene ambiguous. Germline V gene data show CDR1 as SGHDT and CDR2 as YYEEEE. Trimming took off 0 bases at V and 0 bases at J, with 9 bases between the two ends. The CDR3 runs 15 residues. CDR3: CASSLGSRDQETQYF. CDR3 DNA sequence: TGTGCCAGCAGCTTGGGTTCCAGAGACCAAGAGACCCAGTACTTC.

The rearrangement joins TRBV18 to TRBJ1-2; D ambiguous. This CDR3 is 14 amino acids long. In germline, CDR1 is KGHSH, CDR2 LQKENI. Trimming cost V 6 bases and J 1 base, with 12 bases left between them. CDR3 DNA sequence: TGTGCCAGCTCGGAGACTGATTATAACTATGGCTACACCTTC. It translates to CASSETDYNYGYTF.

The V and J genes are TRBV9 and TRBJ1-5; D is possibly TRBD1 (6 bases). The CDR3 loop spans 15 amino acids. Trimming removed 3 bases at V and 1 base at J, with 11 bases between. Germline V gene lookup returns CDR1 SGDLS and CDR2 YYNGEE. The DNA for the CDR3 is TGTGCCAGCAGCGCAGGGGAGCGGAGCAATCAGCCCCAGCATTTT. Translation gives CASSAGERSNQPQHF.

This chain links TRBV5-1 with TRBJ1-2; 8 nucleotides agree with TRBD1. Trimming cost V 4 bases and J 3 bases; bases outside gene matches: 5. The CDR3 length is 14 residues. Germline V CDR1 and CDR2: SGHRS, YFSETQ. The chain's CDR3 is CASSLDRVDYGYTF. The CDR3 nucleotides are TGCGCCAGCAGCCTGGACAGGGTAGACTATGGCTACACCTTC. Variable domain in full (rest from reference TRBV5-1 and TRBJ1-2): KAGVTQTPRYLIKTRGQQVTLSCSPISGHRSVSWYQQTPGQGLQFLFEYFSETQRNKGNFPGRFSGRQFSNSRSEMNVSTLELGDSALYLCASSLDRVDYGYTFGSGTRLTVV.

The V and J genes are TRBV7-2 and TRBJ1-1; D is possibly TRBD1 (6 bases). The CDR3 is made up of 15 amino acids. The V end was cut by 2 bases, the J end by 10 bases, with 20 bases between. From germline, CDR1 is SGHTA and CDR2 FQGNSA. The CDR3 DNA follows: TGTGCCAGCAGCTTAACGACCAGGGGAGAACTGGTAGCTTTCTTT. Translating it yields CASSLTTRGELVAFF. Supplemented by reference TRBV7-2 and TRBJ1-1, the full variable domain reads GAGVSQSPSNKVTEKGKDVELRCDPISGHTALYWYRQSLGQGLEFLIYFQGNSAPDKSGLPSDRFSAERTGGSVSTLTIQRTQQEDSAVYLCASSLTTRGELVAFFGQGTRLTVV.

This chain joins TRBV7-8 and TRBJ2-1; D unclear. This CDR3 has 17 amino acids. Germline CDR1 is SGHVS and CDR2 is FQNEAQ. The V end was cut by 1 base, the J end by 1 base, with 14 bases between. CDR3: CASSLVLLLGSYNEQFF. In DNA, the CDR3 is TGTGCCAGCAGCTTAGTTTTGCTCCTTGGATCCTACAATGAGCAGTTCTTC.

This sequence joins TRBV5-1 and TRBJ2-2; no firm D call. The V and J ends lost 6 bases and 2 bases respectively, with 11 bases between them. Germline V gives CDR1 SGHRS, CDR2 YFSETQ. CDR3 length: 14 amino acids. The CDR3 reads CASNPLTNTGELFF. CDR3 coding DNA: TGCGCCAGCAACCCTCTCACCAACACCGGGGAGCTGTTTTTT.

V and J are TRBV2 and TRBJ2-7, with a tentative D call TRBD2 (5 bases). Germline V gene lookup returns CDR1 SNHLY and CDR2 FYNNEI. V was trimmed by 5 bases and J by 6 bases, leaving 17 bases between them. This CDR3 spans 14 amino acids. The CDR3 DNA reads TGTGCCAGCAGTCAGGACTCCACTTACGGCGAGCAGTACTTC. Translated: CASSQDSTYGEQYF.